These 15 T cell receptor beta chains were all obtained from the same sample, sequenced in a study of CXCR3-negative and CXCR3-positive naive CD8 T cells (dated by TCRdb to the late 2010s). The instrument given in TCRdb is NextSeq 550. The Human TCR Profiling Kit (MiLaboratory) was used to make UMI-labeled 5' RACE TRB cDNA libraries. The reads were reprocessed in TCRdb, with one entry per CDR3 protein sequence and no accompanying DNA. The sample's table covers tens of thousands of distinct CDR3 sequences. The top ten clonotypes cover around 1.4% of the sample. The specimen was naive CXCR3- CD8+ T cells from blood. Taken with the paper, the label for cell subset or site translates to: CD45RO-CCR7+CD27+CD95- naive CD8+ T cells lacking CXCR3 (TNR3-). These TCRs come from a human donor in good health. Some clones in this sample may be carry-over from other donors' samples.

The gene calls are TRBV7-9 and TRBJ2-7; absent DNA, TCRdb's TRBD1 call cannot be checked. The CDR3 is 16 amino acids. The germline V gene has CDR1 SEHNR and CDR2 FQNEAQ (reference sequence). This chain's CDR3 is CASSNLIGTDSYEQYF.

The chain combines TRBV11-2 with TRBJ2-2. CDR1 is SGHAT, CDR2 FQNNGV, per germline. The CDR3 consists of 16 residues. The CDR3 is CASSLDFGQNTGELFF.

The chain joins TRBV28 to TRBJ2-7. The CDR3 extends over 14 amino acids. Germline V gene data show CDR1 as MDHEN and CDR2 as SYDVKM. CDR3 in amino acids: CASSASRTSYEQYF.

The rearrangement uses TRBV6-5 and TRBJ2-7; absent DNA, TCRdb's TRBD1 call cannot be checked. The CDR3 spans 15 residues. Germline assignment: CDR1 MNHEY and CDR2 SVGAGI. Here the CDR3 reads CASSYSGQGFDEQYF.

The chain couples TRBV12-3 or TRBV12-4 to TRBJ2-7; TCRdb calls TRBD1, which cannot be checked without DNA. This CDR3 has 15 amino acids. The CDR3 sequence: CASSLAGTGAYEQYF.

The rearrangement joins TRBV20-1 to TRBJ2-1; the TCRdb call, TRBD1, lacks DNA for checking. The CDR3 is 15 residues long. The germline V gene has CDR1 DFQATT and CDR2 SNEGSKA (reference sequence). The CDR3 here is CSVRGQGQEYNEQFF.

The chain's CDR3 is CASSYSRGVGSSTDTQYF. The gene calls are TRBV6-6 and TRBJ2-3; absent DNA, TCRdb's TRBD1 call cannot be checked. The CDR3 is made up of 18 amino acids. The germline V gene encodes CDR1 MNHNY and CDR2 SVGAGI (reference sequence).

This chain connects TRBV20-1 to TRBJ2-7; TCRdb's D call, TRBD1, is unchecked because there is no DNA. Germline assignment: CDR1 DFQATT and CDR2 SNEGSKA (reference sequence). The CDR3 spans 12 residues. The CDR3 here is CSALSGGHEQYF.

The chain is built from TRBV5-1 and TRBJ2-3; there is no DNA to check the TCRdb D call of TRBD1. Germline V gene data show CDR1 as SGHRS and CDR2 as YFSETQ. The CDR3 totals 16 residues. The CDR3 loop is CASSLQGAGWTDTQYF.

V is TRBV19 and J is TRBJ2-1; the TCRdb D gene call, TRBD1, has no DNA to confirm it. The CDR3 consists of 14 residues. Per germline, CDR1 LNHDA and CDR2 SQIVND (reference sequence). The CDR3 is CASSPGGGRNEQFF.

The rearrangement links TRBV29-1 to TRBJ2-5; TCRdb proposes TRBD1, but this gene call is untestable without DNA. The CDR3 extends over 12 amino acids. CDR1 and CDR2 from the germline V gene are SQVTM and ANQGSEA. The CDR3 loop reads CSVGGGTGTQYF.

The CDR3 loop reads CASSLGLAGEREETQYF. The rearrangement links TRBV28 to TRBJ2-5; without DNA, the TCRdb call of TRBD2 cannot be checked. CDR3 size: 17 residues. Germline CDR1 reads MDHEN; CDR2 reads SYDVKM.

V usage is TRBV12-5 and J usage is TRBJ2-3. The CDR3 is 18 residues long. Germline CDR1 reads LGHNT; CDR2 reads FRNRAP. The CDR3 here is CASGFSLSPTIVTDTQYF.

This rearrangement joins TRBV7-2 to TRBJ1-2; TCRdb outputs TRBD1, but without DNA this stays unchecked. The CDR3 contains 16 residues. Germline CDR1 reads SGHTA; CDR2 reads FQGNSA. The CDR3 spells CASSPPRGELNYGYTF.

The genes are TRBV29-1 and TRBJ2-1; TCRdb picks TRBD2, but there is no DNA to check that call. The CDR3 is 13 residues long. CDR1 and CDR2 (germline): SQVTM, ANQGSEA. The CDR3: CSAGLAGYNEQFF.